The 25 T cell receptor beta chains listed next were all sequenced from one sample in a study of glioma-infiltrating T cells after dendritic cell vaccination. Sequencing used immunoSEQ multiplex PCR; TCRdb keeps in-frame clones, though not all of them. The sample lists fewer than 40,000 clones; roughly nine tenths were seen once. Sequenced material: blood, taken before dendritic cell vaccination. The receptors derive from a human donor with glioblastoma.

The chain links TRBV5-4 to TRBJ2-3; 10 nucleotides align to TRBD1. With 4 bases clipped from V and 3 bases from J, the junction kept 5 bases outside the gene matches. The CDR3 totals 15 residues. Germline V gene data show CDR1 as SGHNT and CDR2 as YYREEE (reference sequence). The CDR3 DNA follows: TGTGCCAGCAGCCCCCGGGACAGGGGTACAGATACGCAGTATTTT. Its protein product is CASSPRDRGTDTQYF.

CDR3 coding DNA: TGTGCCAGCAGCTTAGGGGATACAGGGTACTACGAGCAGTACTTC. Residues: CASSLGDTGYYEQYF. V is TRBV11-3 and J is TRBJ2-7; tentative D call: TRBD1 (6 bases). The germline CDR1 and CDR2 sequences are SGHNT and YENEEA. The CDR3 sequence is 15 residues long. V was trimmed by 1 base and J by 3 bases, leaving 13 bases between them.

This chain joins TRBV19 and TRBJ2-1; the D gene is possibly TRBD2 (5 bases). The ends were cut back, 0 bases at V and 8 bases at J, with 14 bases in the middle. Germline V gene sequence: CDR1 LNHDA, CDR2 SQIVND (reference sequence). The CDR3 sequence is 15 residues long. The DNA for the CDR3 is TGTGCCAGTAGTATAGACCCTAAACTAGTTTATGAGCAGTTCTTC. Its protein is CASSIDPKLVYEQFF.

The chain carries TRBV18 and TRBJ1-2; 9 positions match TRBD1. V was clipped by 0 bases and J by 8 bases; unmatched bases: 7. The V gene's germline CDR1 is KGHSH and CDR2 LQKENI. CDR3 length: 15 amino acids. CDR3 residues: CASSPPGQGPRGYTF. DNA for the CDR3: TGTGCCAGCTCACCACCGGGACAGGGCCCGAGGGGCTACACCTTC.

The chain links TRBV6-6 to TRBJ2-7, with 10 bases that match TRBD2. Germline trimming cut 5 bases from V and 2 bases from J; bases unmatched to any gene: 6. The germline CDR1 and CDR2 sequences are MNHNY and SVGAGI (reference sequence). The CDR3 runs to 15 residues. This CDR3 is CASSLGAGGAYEQYF. The CDR3 DNA sequence: TGTGCCAGCAGTCTCGGAGCGGGGGGGGCCTACGAGCAGTACTTC.

The chain employs TRBV6-4 and TRBJ2-3, with TRBD2 matching 12 bases. This CDR3 has 15 amino acids. After removal of 6 bases from V and 4 bases from J, the junction contained 5 bases not matched to a gene. Germline V gene data show CDR1 as MRHNA and CDR2 as SNTAGT. This CDR3 is CASRASGREADTQYF. CDR3 DNA: TGTGCCAGCAGGGCTAGCGGGAGGGAGGCAGATACGCAGTATTTT.

This clone has a single count. The V and J genes are TRBV19 and TRBJ2-7; 7 nucleotides match TRBD1. V was clipped by 6 bases and J by 2 bases; unmatched bases: 7. The germline V gene has CDR1 LNHDA and CDR2 SQIVND (reference sequence). This CDR3 has 14 residues. The CDR3 coding sequence is TGTGCCAGTAGAGCTGACAGGGCGGCCTACGAGCAGTACTTC. This translates into CASRADRAAYEQYF.

The chain has TRBV5-1 and TRBJ1-1; weak D call: TRBD1 (5 bases). Between the trimmed V and J ends, which lost 4 bases and 1 base, there was a span of 11 bases. The CDR3 runs 14 residues. Germline V lookup: CDR1 SGHRS, CDR2 YFSETQ. The CDR3 nucleotides read TGCGCCAGCAGCCCCTTGACAGAGAACACTGAAGCTTTCTTT. Its protein is CASSPLTENTEAFF.

The chain recombines TRBV2 with TRBJ2-2, with D unclear. The V end was cut by 3 bases, the J end by 2 bases, with 13 bases between. The CDR3 totals 16 residues. The V gene's germline CDR1 is SNHLY and CDR2 FYNNEI. The CDR3 coding sequence is TGTGCCAGCAGTGAGACCGCTGGAGCAAACACCGGGGAGCTGTTTTTT. This encodes CASSETAGANTGELFF.

J is TRBJ2-5 and V is TRBV5-1, with 12 bases aligning to TRBD2. CDR1 and CDR2 from the germline V gene are SGHRS and YFSETQ. Trimming took 2 bases from V and 7 from J; bases not matched to a gene: 6. This CDR3 comprises 15 residues. For the CDR3, the DNA is TGCGCCAGCAGCTTACTAGCGGGGGGCCAGGGGACCCAGTACTTC. It specifies CASSLLAGGQGTQYF.

The chain couples TRBV29-1 to TRBJ1-2, with D perhaps TRBD1 (5 bases). The CDR3 has 13 residues. In germline, CDR1 is SQVTM, CDR2 ANQGSEA. The ends were cut back, 5 bases at V and 0 bases at J, with 10 bases in the middle. The CDR3 is CSVQKDTNYGYTF. The CDR3 bases are TGCAGCGTTCAGAAGGACACTAACTATGGCTACACCTTC. Together with reference TRBV29-1 and TRBJ1-2, the CDR3 gives the full variable domain: SAVISQKPSRDICQRGTSLTIQCQVDSQVTMMFWYRQQPGQSLTLIATANQGSEATYESGFVIDKFPISRPNLTFSTLTVSNMSPEDSSIYLCSVQKDTNYGYTFGSGTRLTVV.

Concerning this clone: One end of the junction does not line up with germline, which may come from a read error. Other nucleotide sequences from this sample produce the same CDR3. The chain carries TRBV27 and TRBJ1-6; D is uncertain. The CDR3 has 15 residues. From germline, CDR1 is MNHEY and CDR2 SMNVEV (reference sequence). CDR3 loop: CASSFGVEDNSPLHF. CDR3 DNA sequence: TGTGCCAGCAGTTTCGGGGTTGAGGATAATTCCCCCCTCCACTTT.

The chain couples TRBV5-8 to TRBJ2-3; tentatively, D is TRBD1 (6 bases). Germline CDR1 SGHTS, CDR2 YDEGEE. There are 14 residues in the CDR3. Trimming took 4 bases from V and 2 from J, leaving 11 bases between them. The CDR3 loop reads CASSLGQITDTQYF. In DNA form, the CDR3 reads TGTGCCAGCAGCCTAGGACAGATCACAGATACGCAGTATTTT.

This chain connects TRBV7-2 to TRBJ2-7, with 10 nucleotides matching TRBD2. The germline CDR1 and CDR2 sequences are SGHTA and FQGNSA. Unmatched junction bases numbered 12, after V lost 5 bases and J lost 2 bases. This CDR3 is built from 17 residues. CDR3 loop: CASSPRATSGRAYEQYF. In DNA, the CDR3 is TGTGCCAGCAGCCCCCGCGCGACTAGCGGGCGTGCCTACGAGCAGTACTTC.

This chain links TRBV5-1 with TRBJ2-7; possibly TRBD2 for D (7 bases). Trimming shortened V by 0 bases and J by 3 bases, and 10 bases separated the two germline ends. This CDR3 region has 14 residues. Germline lookup yields CDR1 SGHRS and CDR2 YFSETQ. This CDR3 reads CASSLEGGNYEQYF. In DNA, the CDR3 is TGCGCCAGCAGCTTGGAGGGGGGGAACTACGAGCAGTACTTC.

The genes are TRBV10-2 and TRBJ1-2; D may be TRBD1 (6 bases). V was shortened by 3 bases and J by 4 bases, with 12 bases between the two germline ends. The CDR3 extends over 14 amino acids. The germline gives CDR1 WSHSY, CDR2 SAAADI. The CDR3 loop reads CASSDRQGSYGYTF. CDR3 nucleotide sequence: TGCGCCAGCAGTGATAGGCAGGGGAGCTATGGCTACACCTTC.

This sequence joins TRBV14 and TRBJ1-2, with D unresolved. The CDR3 has 13 amino acids. Germline loops: CDR1 SGHDN, CDR2 FVKESK. Trimming shortened V by 2 bases and J by 7 bases, and 11 bases separated the two germline ends. CDR3 region: CASSQYYLFGYTF. CDR3 sequence (DNA): TGTGCCAGCAGCCAATACTACCTTTTTGGCTACACCTTC.

The J gene is TRBJ1-3, the V gene TRBV5-5, with TRBD1 as a possible D gene (5 bases). With 3 bases removed from V and 1 base from J, the gap between germline ends came to 14 bases. Germline loops: CDR1 SGHKS, CDR2 YYEKEE (reference sequence). This CDR3 contains 16 residues. DNA for the CDR3: TGTGCCAGCAGCTCCGGCCGTGGGGGGTCTGGAAACACCATATATTTT. As protein: CASSSGRGGSGNTIYF. Based on the CDR3 plus reference TRBV5-5 and TRBJ1-3, the full variable domain is DAGVTQSPTHLIKTRGQQVTLRCSPISGHKSVSWYQQVLGQGPQFIFQYYEKEERGRGNFPDRFSARQFPNYSSELNVNALLLGDSALYLCASSSGRGGSGNTIYFGEGSWLTVV.

The chain is built from TRBV5-6 and TRBJ2-5, with D perhaps TRBD2 (7 bases). Trimming left V 1 base short and J 4 bases short, with 14 bases between. The CDR3 sequence is 15 residues long. Germline CDR1 reads SGHDT; CDR2 reads YYEEEE. The CDR3 sequence: CASSLLEGEGETQYF. The CDR3 bases are TGTGCCAGCAGCTTGCTCGAGGGGGAGGGAGAGACCCAGTACTTC. The whole variable domain, remainder taken from reference TRBV5-6 and TRBJ2-5, is DAGVTQSPTHLIKTRGQQVTLRCSPKSGHDTVSWYQQALGQGPQFIFQYYEEEERQRGNFPDRFSGHQFPNYSSELNVNALLLGDSALYLCASSLLEGEGETQYFGPGTRLLVL.

The rearrangement uses TRBV7-2 and TRBJ2-1; TRBD2 matches at 11 bases. Germline CDR1 is SGHTA and CDR2 is FQGNSA. V lost 1 base, J lost 9 bases, and 5 bases stayed unmatched. The CDR3 length is 15 residues. The CDR3 reads CASSLDTSGGGEQFF. Here the CDR3 DNA reads TGTGCCAGCAGCTTAGATACTAGCGGGGGAGGTGAGCAGTTCTTC.

Here the CDR3 DNA reads TGTGCCAGTGGGTACAGGGGCTACGAGCAGTACTTC. The encoded protein is CASGYRGYEQYF. The chain employs TRBV19 and TRBJ2-7; 7 nucleotides match TRBD1. After removal of 8 bases from V and 3 bases from J, the junction contained 4 bases not matched to a gene. The length of the CDR3 is 12 residues. The germline V gene has CDR1 LNHDA and CDR2 SQIVND (reference sequence). Full variable domain (outside the CDR3, taken from reference TRBV19 and TRBJ2-7): DGGITQSPKYLFRKEGQNVTLSCEQNLNHDAMYWYRQDPGQGLRLIYYSQIVNDFQKGDIAEGYSVSREKKESFPLTVTSAQKNPTAFYLCASGYRGYEQYFGPGTRLTVT.

The CDR3: CASTPTGLPDNEQFF. The CDR3 DNA reads TGTGCCAGCACACCAACGGGACTACCGGACAATGAGCAGTTCTTC. The V call is TRBV2, the J call TRBJ2-1, with 7 bases aligning to TRBD2. Germline CDR1 reads SNHLY; CDR2 reads FYNNEI. There are 15 residues in the CDR3. After removal of 7 bases from V and 5 bases from J, the junction contained 11 bases not matched to a gene.

Of note for this clone: The junction differs from germline at one of its ends, possibly a read error. V and J are TRBV7-7 and TRBJ2-5; tentatively, D is TRBD2 (7 bases). CDR1 and CDR2 from the germline V gene are SSHAT and FNYEAQ (reference sequence). CDR3 length equals 16 residues. CDR3 amino acids: CASSLGGGAIGETQYF. CDR3 sequence (DNA): TGTGCTAGCAGCTTAGGAGGGGGGGCTATAGGAGAGACCCAGTACTTC. The full variable domain, its missing parts supplied by reference TRBV7-7 and TRBJ2-5, is GAGVSQSPRYKVTKRGQDVTLRCDPISSHATLYWYQQALGQGPEFLTYFNYEAQPDKSGLPSDRFSAERPEGSISTLTIQRTEQRDSAMYRCASSLGGGAIGETQYFGPGTRLLVL.

This rearrangement joins TRBV27 to TRBJ2-3; 7 nucleotides agree with TRBD2. V lost 6 bases to trimming and J lost 9 bases; unmatched junction nucleotides: 9. The germline gives CDR1 MNHEY, CDR2 SMNVEV (reference sequence). The CDR3 covers 13 residues. In DNA form, the CDR3 reads TGTGCCAGCAGACCCAGCGGGGCCGGAACGCAGTATTTT. Its translation is CASRPSGAGTQYF.

This clone was recorded once. The V gene is TRBV2, the J gene TRBJ1-2, with a possible D match to TRBD1 (6 bases). The CDR3 length is 12 residues. The V end lost 0 bases, the J end lost 9 bases, and 8 bases lay between the germline ends. Germline loops: CDR1 SNHLY, CDR2 FYNNEI. In DNA form, the CDR3 reads TGTGCCAGCAGTGAAGCTGACAGGCGCTACACCTTC. This gives the protein CASSEADRRYTF.